The rows below give T cell receptor beta chains drawn from one sample of a study of T-cell reconstitution after alpha-beta-depleted transplantation in children. One entry per CDR3 protein, called by TCRdb with MiXCR from the PCR reads. Of under 750,000 distinct CDR3 sequences in the sample, 20% to 25% are singletons; the top ten hold 14%. Sequencing was performed on PBMCs, mostly from graft donor cells, taken 360 days after TCRalphabeta/CD19-depleted stem cell transplant. These TCRs come from a boy less than two years old who had a stem cell transplant for acute myeloid leukemia, so the T cells may come from the graft donor. CDR3s include the opening cysteine and the closing phenylalanine or tryptophan. Fields, in order: D gene, V gene, clone size, J gene, CDR3 DNA, CDR3 protein. D genes are given only for firm matches. The size of a clone is reported for some rows only, either as once, few or many, or as a class for expanded clones.

>TRBD1|TRBV25-1|-|TRBJ1-2
TGTGCCAGCAGTGAAATACTTGGGACAGGAGAGAACTATGGCTACACCTTC
CASSEILGTGENYGYTF
>-|TRBV30|-|TRBJ2-1
TGTGCCTGGCCCTCGAGCGGCGATGAGCAGTTCTTC
CAWPSSGDEQFF
>-|TRBV12-3/TRBV12-4|many|TRBJ1-1
TGTGCCAGCAGTTTACCTTTTCACACTGAAGCTTTCTTT
CASSLPFHTEAFF
>-|TRBV11-1|-|TRBJ2-5
TGTGCCAGCAGCTCACCAGGGATTCGGTCGCCAGAGACCCAGTACTTC
CASSSPGIRSPETQYF
>-|TRBV5-1|few|TRBJ2-1
TGCGCCAGCAGCCCCGGGTTACGGGATGAGCAGTTCTTC
CASSPGLRDEQFF
>-|TRBV4-1|many|TRBJ1-6
TGCGCCAGCAGCCCGCCATCGGTGGCCGATCGCCGTTCACCCCTCCACTTT
CASSPPSVADRRSPLHF
>-|TRBV12-3/TRBV12-4|many|TRBJ2-2
TGTGCCAGCACCCGAGTCGGGGAGCTGTTTTTT
CASTRVGELFF
>-|TRBV11-3|-|TRBJ2-5
TGTGCCAGCAGCCAAAGGACGGGACCCCAAGAGACCCAGTACTTC
CASSQRTGPQETQYF
>-|TRBV27|few|TRBJ2-3
TGTGCCAGCAGTGGACTTTACACAGATACGCAGTATTTT
CASSGLYTDTQYF
>-|TRBV6-5|-|TRBJ2-5
TGTGCCAGCAGTTATAGTCTAAAGGAGACCCAGTACTTC
CASSYSLKETQYF
>TRBD2|TRBV12-3/TRBV12-4|-|TRBJ2-1
TGTGCCAGCAGTCCCGGGACTAGCGGGTTTATTATGGGCTACAATGAGCAGTTCTTC
CASSPGTSGFIMGYNEQFF
>-|TRBV7-2|many|TRBJ1-2
TGTGCCAGCAGTTTGGATGTCTATGGCTACACCTTC
CASSLDVYGYTF
>TRBD1|TRBV25-1|many|TRBJ1-1
TGTGCCAGCTCTAGGGACAGGCAAGCTTTCTTT
CASSRDRQAFF
>-|TRBV15|many|TRBJ2-1
TGTGCCACCAGCAGAGTTCGAGCGAGGACTGAGCAGTTCTTC
CATSRVRARTEQFF
>-|TRBV12-3/TRBV12-4|few|TRBJ1-6
TGTGCCAGCAGTCGGCGGGTCCTTTATAATTCACCCCTCCACTTT
CASSRRVLYNSPLHF
>-|TRBV27|many|TRBJ1-2
TGTGCCAGCAGTTTATCTAAACTCAGTGGCTACACCTTC
CASSLSKLSGYTF
>TRBD2|TRBV5-6|few|TRBJ2-1
TGTGCCAGCAGCCCTTTAGCGGGGGGCTGGAATGAGCAGTTCTTC
CASSPLAGGWNEQFF
>TRBD2|TRBV11-2|-|TRBJ2-5
TGTGCCAGCAGCCCGACACTAGCGGGGGGGCCGCTAGAAGAGACCCAGTACTTC
CASSPTLAGGPLEETQYF
>-|TRBV6-5|-|TRBJ2-1
TGTGCCAGCAGTTATTTCCCAATATCGTCCGAGATTAGGCAGTTCTTC
CASSYFPISSEIRQFF
>TRBD1|TRBV29-1|many|TRBJ2-3
TGCAGCGCATTGGGACAGGGGTCCACAGATACGCAGTATTTT
CSALGQGSTDTQYF